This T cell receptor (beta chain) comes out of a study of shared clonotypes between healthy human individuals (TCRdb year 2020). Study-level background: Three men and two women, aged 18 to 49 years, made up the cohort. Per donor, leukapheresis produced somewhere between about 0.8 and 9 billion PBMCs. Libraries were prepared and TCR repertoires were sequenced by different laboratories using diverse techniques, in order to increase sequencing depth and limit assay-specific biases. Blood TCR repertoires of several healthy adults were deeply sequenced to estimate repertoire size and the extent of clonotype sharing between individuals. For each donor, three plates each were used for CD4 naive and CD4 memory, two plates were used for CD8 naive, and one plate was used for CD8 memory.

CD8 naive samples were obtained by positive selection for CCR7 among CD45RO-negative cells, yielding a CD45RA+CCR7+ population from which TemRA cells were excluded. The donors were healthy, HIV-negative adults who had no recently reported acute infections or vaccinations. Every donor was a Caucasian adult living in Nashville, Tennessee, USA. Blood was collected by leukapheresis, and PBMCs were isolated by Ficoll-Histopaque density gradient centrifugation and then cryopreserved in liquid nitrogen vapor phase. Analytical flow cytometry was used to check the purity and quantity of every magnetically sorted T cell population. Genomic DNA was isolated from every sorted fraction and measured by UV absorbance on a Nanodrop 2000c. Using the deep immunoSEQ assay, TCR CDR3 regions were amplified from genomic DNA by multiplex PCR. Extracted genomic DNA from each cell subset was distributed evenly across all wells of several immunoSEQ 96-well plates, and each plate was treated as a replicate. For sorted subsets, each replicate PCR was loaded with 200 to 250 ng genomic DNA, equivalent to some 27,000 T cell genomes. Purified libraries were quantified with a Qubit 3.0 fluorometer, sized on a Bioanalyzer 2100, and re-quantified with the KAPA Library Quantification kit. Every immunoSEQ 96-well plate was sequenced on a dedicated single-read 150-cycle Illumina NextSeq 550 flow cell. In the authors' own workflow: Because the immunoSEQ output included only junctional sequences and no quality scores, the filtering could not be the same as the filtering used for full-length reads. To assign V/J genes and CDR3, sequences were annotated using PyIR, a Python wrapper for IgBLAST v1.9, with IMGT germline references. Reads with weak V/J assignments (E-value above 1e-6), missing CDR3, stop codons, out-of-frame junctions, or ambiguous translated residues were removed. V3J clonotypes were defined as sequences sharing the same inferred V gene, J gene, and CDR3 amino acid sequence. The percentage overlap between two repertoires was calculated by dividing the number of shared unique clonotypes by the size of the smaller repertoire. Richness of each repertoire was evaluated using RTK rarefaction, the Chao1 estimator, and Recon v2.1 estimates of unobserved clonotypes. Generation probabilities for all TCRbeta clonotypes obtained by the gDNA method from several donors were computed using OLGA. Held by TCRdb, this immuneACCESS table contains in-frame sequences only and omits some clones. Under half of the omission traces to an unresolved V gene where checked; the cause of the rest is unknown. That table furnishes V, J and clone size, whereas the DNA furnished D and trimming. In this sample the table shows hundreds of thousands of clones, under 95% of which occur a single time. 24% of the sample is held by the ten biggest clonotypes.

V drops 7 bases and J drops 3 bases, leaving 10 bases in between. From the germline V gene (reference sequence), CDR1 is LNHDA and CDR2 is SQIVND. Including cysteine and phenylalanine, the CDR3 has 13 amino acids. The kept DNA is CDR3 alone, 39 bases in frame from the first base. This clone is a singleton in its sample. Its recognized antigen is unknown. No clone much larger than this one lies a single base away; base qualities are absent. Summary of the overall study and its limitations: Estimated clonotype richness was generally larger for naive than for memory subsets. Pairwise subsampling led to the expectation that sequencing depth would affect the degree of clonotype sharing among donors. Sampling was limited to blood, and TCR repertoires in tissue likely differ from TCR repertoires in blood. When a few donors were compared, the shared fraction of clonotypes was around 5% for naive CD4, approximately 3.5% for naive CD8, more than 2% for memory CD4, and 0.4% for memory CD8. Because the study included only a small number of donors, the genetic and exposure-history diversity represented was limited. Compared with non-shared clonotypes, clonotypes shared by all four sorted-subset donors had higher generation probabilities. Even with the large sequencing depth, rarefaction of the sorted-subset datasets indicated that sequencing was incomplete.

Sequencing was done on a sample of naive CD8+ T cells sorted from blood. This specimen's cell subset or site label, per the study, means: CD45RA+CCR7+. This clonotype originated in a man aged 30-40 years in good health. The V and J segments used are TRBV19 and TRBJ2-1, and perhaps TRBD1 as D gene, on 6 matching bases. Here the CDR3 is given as CASTGTNYNEQFF. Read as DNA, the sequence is TGTGCCAGTACCGGGACAAACTACAATGAGCAGTTCTTC.